Each of the 10 T cell receptor beta chains below was sequenced from the same sample in a study of radiation and T cells in renal cell carcinoma. The method was immunoSEQ multiplex PCR; TCRdb's version includes in-frame clones alone and lacks a portion of them. The data hold more than 120,000 clones, with 75% to 90% observed a single time. Noted time point: blood 4 weeks post-SBRT, at nephrectomy. Treatment here: 15 Gy SBRT to primary tumor, nephrectomy 4 weeks later. The input for sequencing was blood, taken from a patient whose treatment included radiotherapy and nephrectomy. The source of these receptors is a woman aged 45-65 years with renal cell carcinoma.

The chain recombines TRBV7-2 with TRBJ2-7; 7 nucleotides match TRBD1. Germline loops: CDR1 SGHTA, CDR2 FQGNSA. Trimming at V came to 1 base and at J to 3 bases, leaving 6 bases not matched to a gene. There are 15 residues in the CDR3. This CDR3 is CASSLVSGQSYEQYF. The CDR3 DNA reads as TGTGCCAGCAGCTTAGTATCGGGACAGAGCTACGAGCAGTACTTC.

The rearrangement joins TRBV27 to TRBJ2-3; 8 bases are a match to TRBD1. From germline, CDR1 is MNHEY and CDR2 SMNVEV (reference sequence). Trimming at V came to 0 bases and at J to 6 bases, leaving 5 bases not matched to a gene. The CDR3 length is 15 residues. CDR3: CASSLSTGAGDTQYF. CDR3 nucleotides: TGTGCCAGCAGTTTATCGACAGGGGCGGGGGATACGCAGTATTTT.

The chain uses TRBV5-1 and TRBJ1-5; D is undetermined. V gave up 0 bases and J gave up 8 bases, with 9 bases separating them. Per germline, CDR1 SGHRS and CDR2 YFSETQ. The CDR3 has 13 amino acids. This chain's CDR3 is CASSLGEREPQHF. CDR3 bases: TGCGCCAGCAGCTTGGGGGAAAGAGAGCCCCAGCATTTT.

The rearrangement joins TRBV10-1 to TRBJ1-4, with no clear D. Germline CDR1 is WNHNN and CDR2 is SYGVQD (reference sequence). The CDR3 is 14 amino acids. Trimming took off 6 bases at V and 3 bases at J, with 11 bases between the two ends. The CDR3 region is CASSWEGPNEKLFF. The CDR3 DNA reads TGCGCCAGCAGCTGGGAAGGGCCTAATGAAAAACTGTTTTTT.

This sequence joins TRBV7-2 and TRBJ2-3; TRBD1 might be the D (6 bases). The CDR3 has 14 amino acids. CDR1 SGHTA and CDR2 FQGNSA come from the germline V gene. Trimming left V 4 bases short and J 6 bases short, with 14 bases between. The CDR3 region is CASSYLGTPDTQYF. The DNA for the CDR3 is TGTGCCAGCAGCTACCTTGGGACACCCGATACGCAGTATTTT.

This chain links TRBV5-1 with TRBJ1-4, with D possibly being TRBD1 (5 bases). The CDR3 extends over 17 amino acids. Germline V gene lookup returns CDR1 SGHRS and CDR2 YFSETQ. The V and J ends lost 3 bases and 0 bases respectively, with 15 bases between them. CDR3 nucleotide sequence: TGCGCCAGCAGCTCGGAAGCCGGGGCGGCAACTAATGAAAAACTGTTTTTT. Encoded protein: CASSSEAGAATNEKLFF.

The chain joins TRBV5-1 to TRBJ2-5; the match to TRBD2 covers 8 bases. The CDR3 runs to 17 residues. Germline-derived CDR1 and CDR2 are SGHRS and YFSETQ. The trim removed 2 bases at V and 2 bases at J, leaving 11 bases unmatched. The CDR3 is CASSFSRRGGPQETQYF. The DNA for the CDR3 is TGCGCCAGCAGCTTTTCTCGTCGCGGGGGGCCTCAAGAGACCCAGTACTTC. Based on the CDR3 plus reference TRBV5-1 and TRBJ2-5, the full variable domain is KAGVTQTPRYLIKTRGQQVTLSCSPISGHRSVSWYQQTPGQGLQFLFEYFSETQRNKGNFPGRFSGRQFSNSRSEMNVSTLELGDSALYLCASSFSRRGGPQETQYFGPGTRLLVL.

This CDR3 is CASSYLGLAGSGELFF. CDR3 nucleotide sequence: TGTGCCAGCAGCTACCTGGGACTAGCGGGAAGCGGGGAGCTGTTTTTT. This chain uses TRBV7-3 with TRBJ2-2; 13 bases map to TRBD2. CDR1 is SGHTA, CDR2 FQGTGA, per germline. V lost 4 bases to trimming and J lost 7 bases; unmatched junction nucleotides: 6. This CDR3 has 16 amino acids.

This clone appeared a single time. V is TRBV11-2 and J is TRBJ1-1; no definite D call. From germline, CDR1 is SGHAT and CDR2 FQNNGV. Trimming took off 5 bases at V and 6 bases at J, with 10 bases between the two ends. This CDR3 has 12 amino acids. This CDR3 reads CASSPGFAEAFF. The CDR3, as DNA: TGTGCCAGCAGCCCCGGGTTCGCTGAAGCTTTCTTT. Supplemented by reference TRBV11-2 and TRBJ1-1, the full variable domain reads EAGVAQSPRYKIIEKRQSVAFWCNPISGHATLYWYQQILGQGPKLLIQFQNNGVVDDSQLPKDRFSAERLKGVDSTLKIQPAKLEDSAVYLCASSPGFAEAFFGQGTRLTVV.

V gene TRBV11-3 combines with J gene TRBJ2-7; D uncertain. V lost 3 bases and J lost 0, with 9 bases in between. The CDR3 has 14 residues. The germline gives CDR1 SGHNT, CDR2 YENEEA. Written as DNA, the CDR3 is TGTGCCAGCAGCTTGGTGAGCTCCTCCTACGAGCAGTACTTC. Translation gives CASSLVSSSYEQYF.